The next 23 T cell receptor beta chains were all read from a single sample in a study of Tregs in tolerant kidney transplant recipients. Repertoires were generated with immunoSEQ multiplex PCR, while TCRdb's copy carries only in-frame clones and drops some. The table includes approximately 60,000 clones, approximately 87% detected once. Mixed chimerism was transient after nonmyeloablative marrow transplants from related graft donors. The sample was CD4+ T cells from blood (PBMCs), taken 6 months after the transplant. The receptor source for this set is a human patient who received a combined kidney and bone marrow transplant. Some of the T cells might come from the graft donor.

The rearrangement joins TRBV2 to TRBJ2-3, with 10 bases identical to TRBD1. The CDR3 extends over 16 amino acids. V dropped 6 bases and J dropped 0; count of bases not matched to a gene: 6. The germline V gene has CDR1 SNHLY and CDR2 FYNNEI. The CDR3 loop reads CASRKDRGLSTDTQYF. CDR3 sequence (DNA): TGTGCCAGCAGGAAGGACAGGGGGTTAAGCACAGATACGCAGTATTTT.

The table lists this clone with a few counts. The CDR3 DNA sequence: TGTGCCAGCAGTTTGGCAGGAAGCACAGATACGCAGTATTTT. Translating it yields CASSLAGSTDTQYF. The chain recombines TRBV28 with TRBJ2-3, with unresolved D. Per the germline V gene, CDR1 is MDHEN and CDR2 is SYDVKM. The CDR3 sequence is 14 residues long. The germline V and J ends were trimmed by 3 bases and 0 bases, with 7 bases remaining between them.

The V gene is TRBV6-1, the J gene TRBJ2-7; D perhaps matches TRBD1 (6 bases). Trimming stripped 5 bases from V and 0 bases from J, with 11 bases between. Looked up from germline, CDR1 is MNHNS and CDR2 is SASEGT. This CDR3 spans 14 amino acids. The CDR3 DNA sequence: TGTGCCAGCAGTCTACGGGACAACTCCTACGAGCAGTACTTC. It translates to CASSLRDNSYEQYF.

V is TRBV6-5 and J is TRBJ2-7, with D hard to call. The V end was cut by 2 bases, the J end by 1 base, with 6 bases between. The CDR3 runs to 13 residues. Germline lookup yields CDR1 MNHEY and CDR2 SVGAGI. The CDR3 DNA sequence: TGTGCCAGCAGTTACCACATTTCCTACGAGCAGTACTTC. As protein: CASSYHISYEQYF.

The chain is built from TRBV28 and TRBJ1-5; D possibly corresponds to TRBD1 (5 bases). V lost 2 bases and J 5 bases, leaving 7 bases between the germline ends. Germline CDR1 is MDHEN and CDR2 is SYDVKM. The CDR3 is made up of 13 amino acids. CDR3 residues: CASSLRGHQPQHF. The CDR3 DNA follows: TGTGCCAGCAGTTTAAGGGGCCATCAGCCCCAGCATTTT.

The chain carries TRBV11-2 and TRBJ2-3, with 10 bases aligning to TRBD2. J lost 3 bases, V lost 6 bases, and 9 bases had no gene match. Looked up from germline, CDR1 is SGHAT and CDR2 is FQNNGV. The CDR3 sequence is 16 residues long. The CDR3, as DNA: TGTGCCAGCAGGATTCCGGGACTAGCGAAAACAGATACGCAGTATTTT. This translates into CASRIPGLAKTDTQYF.

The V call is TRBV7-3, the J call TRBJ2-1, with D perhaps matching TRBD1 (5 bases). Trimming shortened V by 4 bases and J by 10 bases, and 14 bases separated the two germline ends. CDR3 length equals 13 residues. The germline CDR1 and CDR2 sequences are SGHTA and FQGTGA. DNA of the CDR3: TGTGCCAGCAGCTCAGGCGCGTGGGGCGAGCAGTTCTTC. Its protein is CASSSGAWGEQFF.

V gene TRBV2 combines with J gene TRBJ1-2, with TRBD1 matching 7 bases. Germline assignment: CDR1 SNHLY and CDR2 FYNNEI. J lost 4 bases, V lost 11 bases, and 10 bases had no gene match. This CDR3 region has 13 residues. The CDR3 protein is CAGSGQKRYGYTF. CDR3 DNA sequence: TGTGCCGGCTCGGGACAGAAACGCTATGGCTACACCTTC.

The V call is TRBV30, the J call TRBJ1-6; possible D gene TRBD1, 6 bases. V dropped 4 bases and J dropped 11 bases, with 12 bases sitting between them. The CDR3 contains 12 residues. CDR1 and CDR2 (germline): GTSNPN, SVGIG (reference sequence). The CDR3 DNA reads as TGTGCCTGGACCCGGGACACCACACCCCTCCACTTT. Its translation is CAWTRDTTPLHF.

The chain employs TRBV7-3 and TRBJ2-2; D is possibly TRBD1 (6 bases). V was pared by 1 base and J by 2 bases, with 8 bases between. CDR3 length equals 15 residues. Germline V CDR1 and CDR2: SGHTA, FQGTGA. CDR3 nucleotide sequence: TGTGCCAGCAGCTTAATGGGGACAAACACCGGGGAGCTGTTTTTT. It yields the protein CASSLMGTNTGELFF.

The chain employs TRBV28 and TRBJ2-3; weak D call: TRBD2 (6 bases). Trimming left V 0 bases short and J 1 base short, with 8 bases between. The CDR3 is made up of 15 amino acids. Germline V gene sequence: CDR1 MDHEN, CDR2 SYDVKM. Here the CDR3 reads CASSLWGGGTDTQYF. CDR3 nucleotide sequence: TGTGCCAGCAGTTTATGGGGGGGAGGCACAGATACGCAGTATTTT.

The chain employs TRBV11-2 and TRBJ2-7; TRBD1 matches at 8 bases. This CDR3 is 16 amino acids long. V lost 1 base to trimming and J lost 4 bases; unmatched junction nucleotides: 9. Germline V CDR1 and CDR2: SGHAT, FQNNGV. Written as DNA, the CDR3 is TGTGCCAGCAGCTTAGGGGCCCGGACAGGGTTGTACGAGCAGTACTTC. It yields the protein CASSLGARTGLYEQYF.

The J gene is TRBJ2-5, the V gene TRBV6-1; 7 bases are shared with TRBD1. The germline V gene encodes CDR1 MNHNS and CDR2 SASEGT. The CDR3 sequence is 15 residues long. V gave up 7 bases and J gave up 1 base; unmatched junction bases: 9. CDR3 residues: CASIRQGLIQETQYF. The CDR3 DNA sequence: TGTGCCAGCATCCGACAGGGTCTCATCCAAGAGACCCAGTACTTC.

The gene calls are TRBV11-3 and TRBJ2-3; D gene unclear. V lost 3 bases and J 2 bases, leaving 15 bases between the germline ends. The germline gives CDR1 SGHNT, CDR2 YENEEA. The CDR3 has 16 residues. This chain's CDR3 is CASSFGASVPTDTQYF. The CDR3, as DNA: TGTGCCAGCAGCTTCGGAGCCTCGGTCCCCACAGATACGCAGTATTTT.

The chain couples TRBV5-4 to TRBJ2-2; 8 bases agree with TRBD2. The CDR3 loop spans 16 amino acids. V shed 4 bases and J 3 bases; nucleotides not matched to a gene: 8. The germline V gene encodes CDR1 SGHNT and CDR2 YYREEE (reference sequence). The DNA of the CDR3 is TGTGCCAGCAGCGCCGTCGGGACTAGAGACACCGGGGAGCTGTTTTTT. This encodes CASSAVGTRDTGELFF.

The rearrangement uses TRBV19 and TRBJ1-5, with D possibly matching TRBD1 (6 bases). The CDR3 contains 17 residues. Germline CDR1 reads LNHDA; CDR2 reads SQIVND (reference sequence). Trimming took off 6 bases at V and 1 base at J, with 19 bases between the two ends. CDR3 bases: TGTGCCAGTAGATTTGCTTTAAGGCAGGGGAGCAATCAGCCCCAGCATTTT. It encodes CASRFALRQGSNQPQHF.

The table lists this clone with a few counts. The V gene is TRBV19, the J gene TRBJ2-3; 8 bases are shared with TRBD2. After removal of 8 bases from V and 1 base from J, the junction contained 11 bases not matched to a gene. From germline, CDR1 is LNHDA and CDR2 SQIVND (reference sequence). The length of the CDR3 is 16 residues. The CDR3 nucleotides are TGTGCCAGTGCCCCGGGACTAGTAGCCGGCACAGATACGCAGTATTTT. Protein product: CASAPGLVAGTDTQYF.

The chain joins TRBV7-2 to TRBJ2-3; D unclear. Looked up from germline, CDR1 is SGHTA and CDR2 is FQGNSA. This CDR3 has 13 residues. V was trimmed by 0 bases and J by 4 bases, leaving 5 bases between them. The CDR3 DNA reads TGTGCCAGCAGCTTAGCCTTTGCAGATACGCAGTATTTT. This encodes CASSLAFADTQYF.

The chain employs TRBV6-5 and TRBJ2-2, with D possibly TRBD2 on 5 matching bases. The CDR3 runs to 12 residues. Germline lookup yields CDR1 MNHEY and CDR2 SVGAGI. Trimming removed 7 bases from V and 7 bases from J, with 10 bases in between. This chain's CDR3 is CASTRGIGELFF. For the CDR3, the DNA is TGTGCCAGCACTCGGGGAATCGGGGAGCTGTTTTTT.

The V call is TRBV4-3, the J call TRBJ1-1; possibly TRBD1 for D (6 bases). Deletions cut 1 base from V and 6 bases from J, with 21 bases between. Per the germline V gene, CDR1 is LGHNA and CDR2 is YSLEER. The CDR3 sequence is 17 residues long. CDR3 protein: CASSQGDRLAGAPEAFF. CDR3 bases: TGCGCCAGCAGCCAAGGTGACCGTTTGGCAGGGGCCCCTGAAGCTTTCTTT.

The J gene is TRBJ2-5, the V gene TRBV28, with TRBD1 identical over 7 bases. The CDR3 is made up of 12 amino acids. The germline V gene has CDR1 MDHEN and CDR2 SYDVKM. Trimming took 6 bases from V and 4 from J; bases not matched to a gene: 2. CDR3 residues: CASRRGRETQYF. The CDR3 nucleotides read TGTGCCAGCAGGAGGGGGCGAGAGACCCAGTACTTC. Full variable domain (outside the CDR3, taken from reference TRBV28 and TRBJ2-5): DVKVTQSSRYLVKRTGEKVFLECVQDMDHENMFWYRQDPGLGLRLIYFSYDVKMKEKGDIPEGYSVSREKKERFSLILESASTNQTSMYLCASRRGRETQYFGPGTRLLVL.

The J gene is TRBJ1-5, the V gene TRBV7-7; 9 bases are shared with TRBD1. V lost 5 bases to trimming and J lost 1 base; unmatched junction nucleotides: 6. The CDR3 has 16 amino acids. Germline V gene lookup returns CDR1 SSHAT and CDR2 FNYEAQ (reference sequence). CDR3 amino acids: CASSPSTGGSNQPQHF. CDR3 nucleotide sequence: TGTGCCAGCAGCCCATCGACAGGGGGGAGCAATCAGCCCCAGCATTTT.

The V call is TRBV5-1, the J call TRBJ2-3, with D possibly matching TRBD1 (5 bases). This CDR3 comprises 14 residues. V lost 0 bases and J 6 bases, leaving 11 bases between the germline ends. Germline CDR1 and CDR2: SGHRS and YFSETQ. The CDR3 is CASSLGQGGDTQYF. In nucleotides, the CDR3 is TGCGCCAGCAGCTTGGGCCAGGGTGGGGATACGCAGTATTTT.